This T cell receptor beta chain was identified during a study of T cell responses to AZD1222 COVID-19 vaccine. As regards this clone: Its antigen remains unidentified.

Trimming stripped 4 bases from V and 4 bases from J, with 10 bases between. The CDR3 runs 13 residues. The germline gives CDR1 SEHNR, CDR2 FQNEAQ (reference sequence). TCRdb's copy holds only in-frame clones and misses some; the assay was immunoSEQ multiplex PCR. The sample shows roughly 150,000 clones, almost 95% of them seen only once. Study conclusions and caveats: Repertoires were collected only later (after the peak T cell response had occurred). Unmutated variant regions are reportedly the target of nearly half of TCRs that are spike-specific. White British people made up most donors, females outnumbered males, and clonal diversity was possibly underestimated.

This chain connects TRBV7-9 to TRBJ1-2, with no clear D. The sequences come from peripheral blood, collected on day 0 of AZD1222 vaccination. The origin of this receptor is an adult in good health. The CDR3 loop reads CASSSVGGYGYTF. The CDR3 bases are TGTGCCAGCAGCTCGGTGGGAGGCTATGGCTACACCTTC.